This record looks at one TCR beta chain sequence and its context. The data stem from a study of shared clonotypes between healthy human individuals. The data were produced by immunoSEQ multiplex PCR, yet TCRdb's version contains in-frame clones alone and is incomplete. The repertoire includes roughly 2.4 million clones, approximately 96% of them detected once, and 0.1% to 0.15% sits in the top ten. CDR1 is SGHTS, CDR2 YDEGEE, per germline. V dropped 1 base and J dropped 0; count of bases not matched to a gene: 8. This CDR3 is 17 amino acids long. The sample taken for sequencing was naive CD4+ T cells sorted from blood. The subset: CD45RA+ positively selected. The J gene is TRBJ2-7, the V gene TRBV5-8; TRBD2 agrees at 9 bases. The clonotype originates from a man between 18 and 35 years old in good health. In DNA form, the CDR3 reads TGTGCCAGCAGCTTGTTCTCTAGCGGGGCCAACTCCTACGAGCAGTACTTC. Amino acids: CASSLFSSGANSYEQYF.